Following are 15 T cell receptor beta chains from one sample sequenced in a study of cytomegalovirus exposure and HLA in healthy donors. The PCR was carried out with 60 Vbeta primers and 13 Jbeta primers. Clones were sequenced by immunoSEQ multiplex PCR, and TCRdb holds only the in-frame ones, with some missing. This table holds about 190,000 clones, 70% to 90% found once. Material: PBMCs. The receptors stem from a woman aged 18-29 years in good health and CMV-seropositive.

This chain uses TRBV28 with TRBJ1-3; D unresolved. This CDR3 has 15 amino acids. The germline V gene encodes CDR1 MDHEN and CDR2 SYDVKM. The V end lost 5 bases, the J end lost 4 bases, and 15 bases lay between the germline ends. CDR3 loop: CASSTDGGSGNTIYF. Here the CDR3 DNA reads TGTGCCAGCAGTACTGACGGAGGGAGCGGAAACACCATATATTTT.

The gene calls are TRBV7-8 and TRBJ2-2, with 7 bases identical to TRBD1. J lost 4 bases, V lost 6 bases, and 8 bases had no gene match. CDR1 is SGHVS, CDR2 FQNEAQ, per germline. This CDR3 spans 15 amino acids. CDR3 amino acids: CASRIRSGGTGELFF. The CDR3 nucleotides are TGTGCCAGCAGGATACGGTCAGGGGGCACCGGGGAGCTGTTTTTT.

V gene TRBV7-2 combines with J gene TRBJ1-1, with 7 bases fitting TRBD1. Losses at the gene ends were 1 base for V and 4 bases for J; bases not matched to a gene: 9. Germline assignment: CDR1 SGHTA and CDR2 FQGNSA. The length of the CDR3 is 16 residues. The DNA of the CDR3 is TGTGCCAGCAGCTTAGGAGCCCCAGGGGGTGGCACTGAAGCTTTCTTT. Amino acid sequence: CASSLGAPGGGTEAFF. Variable domain in full (rest from reference TRBV7-2 and TRBJ1-1): GAGVSQSPSNKVTEKGKDVELRCDPISGHTALYWYRQSLGQGLEFLIYFQGNSAPDKSGLPSDRFSAERTGGSVSTLTIQRTQQEDSAVYLCASSLGAPGGGTEAFFGQGTRLTVV.

The rearrangement joins TRBV7-3 to TRBJ1-6; a weak D match, TRBD1 (5 bases). V was cut by 5 bases and J by 4 bases, with 12 bases left in between. The CDR3 is 15 residues long. Germline CDR1 is SGHTA and CDR2 is FQGTGA. The CDR3 coding sequence is TGTGCCAGCAGCCTAGGAAGGGGTTATAATTCACCCCTCCACTTT. It codes for CASSLGRGYNSPLHF.

The CDR3 region is CARVRGGFDTEAFF. As DNA, the CDR3 is TGTGCCAGGGTTAGGGGGGGCTTCGACACTGAAGCTTTCTTT. The chain is built from TRBV19 and TRBJ1-1; a possible D gene is TRBD1 (6 bases). V was cut by 9 bases and J by 3 bases, with 17 bases left in between. This CDR3 contains 14 residues. Germline CDR1 reads LNHDA; CDR2 reads SQIVND (reference sequence).

The CDR3, as DNA: TGCAGCGTTGAGCACCGTACACCGAACACTGAAGCTTTCTTT. This gives the protein CSVEHRTPNTEAFF. The chain couples TRBV29-1 to TRBJ1-1; no clear D gene. Trimming shortened V by 3 bases and J by 1 base, and 12 bases separated the two germline ends. The CDR3 consists of 14 residues. Germline values: CDR1 SQVTM, CDR2 ANQGSEA.

This clone was observed a handful of times. The V and J genes are TRBV6-5 and TRBJ1-5; D perhaps matches TRBD1 (6 bases). CDR1 and CDR2 from the germline V gene are MNHEY and SVGAGI. The CDR3 is made up of 14 amino acids. Trimming took off 6 bases at V and 3 bases at J, with 12 bases between the two ends. CDR3 coding DNA: TGTGCCAGCAGCCAAGGGGGTTACAATCAGCCCCAGCATTTT. This gives the protein CASSQGGYNQPQHF.

The V and J genes are TRBV5-4 and TRBJ1-1; D might be TRBD1 (5 bases). The length of the CDR3 is 13 residues. V was pared by 4 bases and J by 6 bases, with 13 bases between. Germline CDR1 SGHNT, CDR2 YYREEE (reference sequence). CDR3 residues: CASSRPRAPEAFF. CDR3 nucleotides: TGTGCCAGCAGCAGACCCAGGGCCCCTGAAGCTTTCTTT.

This chain links TRBV5-4 with TRBJ1-2; 7 bases fit TRBD1. V lost 2 bases, J lost 7 bases, and 8 bases stayed unmatched. Germline values: CDR1 SGHNT, CDR2 YYREEE (reference sequence). The CDR3 has 14 amino acids. The CDR3 DNA sequence: TGTGCCAGCAGCTTAGAAGGGGGCGTAGGTGGCTACACCTTC. Its translation: CASSLEGGVGGYTF.

The chain recombines TRBV11-2 with TRBJ2-7, with 8 positions matching TRBD1. The CDR3 has 15 residues. Germline V gene sequence: CDR1 SGHAT, CDR2 FQNNGV. The junction had 6 bases not matched to a gene; V was cut back by 1 base and J by 4 bases. CDR3 amino acids: CASSLAPGQAYEQYF. CDR3 nucleotides: TGTGCCAGCAGCTTAGCCCCGGGACAGGCGTACGAGCAGTACTTC. The whole variable domain, remainder taken from reference TRBV11-2 and TRBJ2-7, is EAGVAQSPRYKIIEKRQSVAFWCNPISGHATLYWYQQILGQGPKLLIQFQNNGVVDDSQLPKDRFSAERLKGVDSTLKIQPAKLEDSAVYLCASSLAPGQAYEQYFGPGTRLTVT.

V usage is TRBV4-1 and J usage is TRBJ2-4; possibly TRBD1 for D (5 bases). Germline CDR1 and CDR2: MGHRA and YSYEKL. V gave up 1 base and J gave up 3 bases, with 16 bases separating them. The CDR3 is made up of 17 amino acids. The CDR3, as DNA: TGCGCCAGCAGCCAAGGATTCCAGGGCTCCTACAAAAACATTCAGTACTTC. It codes for CASSQGFQGSYKNIQYF.

V gene TRBV5-4 combines with J gene TRBJ2-3, with 7 bases identical to TRBD1. J gave up 6 bases and V 2 bases, and 9 bases lay outside the gene matches. Germline lookup yields CDR1 SGHNT and CDR2 YYREEE (reference sequence). There are 15 residues in the CDR3. The CDR3 spells CASSFRQGRTDTQYF. The CDR3 DNA is TGTGCCAGCAGCTTCCGACAGGGTCGGACCGATACGCAGTATTTT.

This rearrangement joins TRBV27 to TRBJ2-2; a possible D gene is TRBD2 (6 bases). This CDR3 comprises 13 residues. The germline CDR1 and CDR2 sequences are MNHEY and SMNVEV (reference sequence). With 4 bases removed from V and 6 bases from J, the gap between germline ends came to 9 bases. This CDR3 reads CASSSAGSGELFF. The CDR3 coding sequence is TGTGCCAGCAGTTCCGCGGGGTCCGGGGAGCTGTTTTTT.

V usage is TRBV18 and J usage is TRBJ1-3, with TRBD1 as a possible D gene (6 bases). The CDR3 extends over 16 amino acids. The V and J ends lost 6 bases and 3 bases respectively, with 18 bases between them. The germline gives CDR1 KGHSH, CDR2 LQKENI. The CDR3 bases are TGTGCCAGCTCGCCGGATTTTACAGGGATTGGAAACACCATATATTTT. The encoded protein is CASSPDFTGIGNTIYF. The full variable domain, with the rest looked up from reference TRBV18 and TRBJ1-3, is NAGVMQNPRHLVRRRGQEARLRCSPMKGHSHVYWYRQLPEEGLKFMVYLQKENIIDESGMPKERFSAEFPKEGPSILRIQQVVRGDSAAYFCASSPDFTGIGNTIYFGEGSWLTVV.

This rearrangement joins TRBV14 to TRBJ2-7; 7 positions match TRBD1. This CDR3 comprises 15 residues. V shed 1 base, J shed 1 base, and the junction held 4 bases outside the gene matches. Germline V gene data show CDR1 as SGHDN and CDR2 as FVKESK. This CDR3 reads CASSQAGGKSYEQYF. The CDR3 nucleotides read TGTGCCAGCAGCCAAGCAGGGGGTAAATCCTACGAGCAGTACTTC. The full variable domain, completed using reference TRBV14 and TRBJ2-7, is EAGVTQFPSHSVIEKGQTVTLRCDPISGHDNLYWYRRVMGKEIKFLLHFVKESKQDESGMPNNRFLAERTGGTYSTLKVQPAELEDSGVYFCASSQAGGKSYEQYFGPGTRLTVT.